This record covers a single TCR beta chain. Its cognate antigen is unknown. This entry belongs to a study of OX40 agonist ivuxolimab in advanced cancers. Study as a whole: Those treated in dose escalation had hepatocellular carcinoma, melanoma, renal cell cancer or head and neck cancer. Patients with prior anti-PD-1, anti-PD-L1 or anti-CTLA-4 therapy were eligible; approximately 40% had some. Mean age approximately 55 years, range about 20 to 85; 82.7% male. Study-wide results and limits: Both CD4+ and CD8+ T cell populations in blood had undergone clonal expansion by week 6 at 0.1 to 3.0 mg/kg.

TCRdb's table, derived via immunoSEQ multiplex PCR, lists solely in-frame clones and lacks some. The sample shows around 35,000 clones, around 86% of them seen only once. The CDR3 has 15 residues. The trim removed 4 bases at V and 3 bases at J, leaving 4 bases unmatched. Germline CDR1 and CDR2: SGHNT and YYREEE (reference sequence). Sequenced material: CD4+ or CD8+ T cells sorted from blood, taken in a trial of the OX40 agonist ivuxolimab. This sequence joins TRBV5-4 and TRBJ2-1; the match to TRBD2 covers 10 bases. This TCR derives from an adult with an advanced solid tumor such as melanoma, head and neck, liver or kidney cancer. As DNA, the CDR3 is TGTGCCAGCAGCCCAGCGGGGGGGCTCTACAATGAGCAGTTCTTC. Translating it yields CASSPAGGLYNEQFF.